The 12 T cell receptor beta chains below come from one sample, sequenced in a study of cytomegalovirus exposure and HLA in healthy donors. Measured with immunoSEQ multiplex PCR; TCRdb has only the in-frame clones, and not every one. Of 250,000 to 300,000 clones detected, almost 90% appear once; the ten largest clones hold roughly 0.38%. Specimen: PBMCs. Receptors originate from a woman aged 18-30 years in good health and CMV-seronegative.

This clone was seen many times. The chain links TRBV15 to TRBJ1-2; 8 nucleotides line up with TRBD1. Germline CDR1 and CDR2: LNHNV and YYDKDF (reference sequence). V shed 2 bases and J 4 bases; nucleotides not matched to a gene: 6. The CDR3 runs to 15 residues. The CDR3 DNA reads as TGTGCCACCAGCAGATCCCGGACAGGGCCCTATGGCTACACCTTC. As protein: CATSRSRTGPYGYTF.

This clone was detected only a few times. The gene calls are TRBV7-2 and TRBJ2-7; D perhaps matches TRBD2 (6 bases). The CDR3 loop spans 14 amino acids. Germline-derived CDR1 and CDR2 are SGHTA and FQGNSA. V shed 5 bases and J shed 5 bases, with 16 bases lying between them. CDR3 amino acids: CASSGDFRRDEQYF. The DNA for the CDR3 is TGTGCCAGCAGCGGGGACTTTCGACGGGACGAGCAGTACTTC. Full variable domain (outside the CDR3, taken from reference TRBV7-2 and TRBJ2-7): GAGVSQSPSNKVTEKGKDVELRCDPISGHTALYWYRQSLGQGLEFLIYFQGNSAPDKSGLPSDRFSAERTGGSVSTLTIQRTQQEDSAVYLCASSGDFRRDEQYFGPGTRLTVT.

The V gene is TRBV25-1, the J gene TRBJ2-7, with 10 nucleotides matching TRBD1. V dropped 3 bases and J dropped 6; count of bases not matched to a gene: 11. Germline CDR1 MGHDK, CDR2 SYGVNS. This CDR3 comprises 16 residues. Here the CDR3 DNA reads TGTGCCAGCAGTGAGTTTTCGGGGACAGGGGAAGGCGAGCAGTACTTC. Protein sequence: CASSEFSGTGEGEQYF.

This clone was seen once. The gene calls are TRBV21-1 and TRBJ1-5; TRBD1 reflects the table's D call only, with no check against the DNA. TRBV21-1 is noted as a pseudogene. This CDR3 contains 17 residues. CDR3 sequence reads: CASSARQGNSGNQPQHF. Written as DNA, the CDR3 is TGTGCCAGCAGCGCCCGACAGGGAAACTCGGGCAATCAGCCCCAGCATTTT.

The genes are TRBV5-1 and TRBJ1-5; 8 nucleotides align to TRBD1. Germline loops: CDR1 SGHRS, CDR2 YFSETQ. Trimming took 4 bases from V and 0 from J; bases not matched to a gene: 9. The CDR3 has 17 amino acids. CDR3 in DNA: TGCGCCAGCAGCCCTGGACAGGGCGTCTATAGCAATCAGCCCCAGCATTTT. Protein sequence: CASSPGQGVYSNQPQHF.

CDR3 loop: CASREGVSSGNTIYF. DNA of the CDR3: TGTGCCAGCAGAGAGGGGGTGAGCTCTGGAAACACCATATATTTT. The chain couples TRBV27 to TRBJ1-3; D is possibly TRBD1 (6 bases). This CDR3 has 15 residues. With 6 bases removed from V and 0 bases from J, the gap between germline ends came to 12 bases. The germline CDR1 and CDR2 sequences are MNHEY and SMNVEV (reference sequence).

The chain joins TRBV5-1 to TRBJ2-2; TRBD1 aligns across 10 bases. In germline, CDR1 is SGHRS, CDR2 YFSETQ. The V gene end was trimmed by 1 base and the J gene end by 0 bases; junction bases not matched to a gene: 6. The CDR3 has 18 residues. CDR3 sequence: CASSLLSGQGANTGELFF. The CDR3 region has the DNA TGCGCCAGCAGCTTGCTATCTGGACAGGGGGCGAACACCGGGGAGCTGTTTTTT.

This sequence joins TRBV6-6 and TRBJ2-3; D is perhaps TRBD2 (7 bases). Germline values: CDR1 MNHNY, CDR2 SVGAGI (reference sequence). V was trimmed by 11 bases and J by 0 bases, leaving 12 bases between them. This CDR3 comprises 13 residues. DNA of the CDR3: TGTGCCGCCGCGGGGGCCAGCACAGATACGCAGTATTTT. This codes for CAAAGASTDTQYF.

This clone turned up a few times. V gene TRBV5-6 combines with J gene TRBJ1-5; 7 nucleotides match TRBD1. The germline V gene has CDR1 SGHDT and CDR2 YYEEEE. The CDR3 loop spans 16 amino acids. V gave up 1 base and J gave up 7 bases; unmatched junction bases: 11. CDR3 nucleotides: TGTGCCAGCAGCTTGAGTCCCGGGTCGGACAGGCAGCCCCAGCATTTT. It translates to CASSLSPGSDRQPQHF.

The chain employs TRBV4-1 and TRBJ2-2, with a weak D call TRBD2 (5 bases). V lost 2 bases, J lost 5 bases, and 9 bases lay in between. Germline CDR1 and CDR2: MGHRA and YSYEKL. The CDR3 runs to 14 residues. CDR3 in amino acids: CASSQFGGTGELFF. Here the CDR3 DNA reads TGCGCCAGCAGCCAATTCGGAGGAACCGGGGAGCTGTTTTTT.

The rearrangement joins TRBV27 to TRBJ1-2, with 8 bases aligning to TRBD1. The germline V gene has CDR1 MNHEY and CDR2 SMNVEV (reference sequence). V lost 3 bases, J lost 2 bases, and 11 bases stayed unmatched. CDR3 length: 17 amino acids. The CDR3 coding sequence is TGTGCCAGCAGTTTCTTAGGGCAGGGGGCATTCAACTATGGCTACACCTTC. Protein sequence: CASSFLGQGAFNYGYTF.

J is TRBJ2-1 and V is TRBV14; 10 bases line up with TRBD2. The CDR3 consists of 16 residues. Germline lookup yields CDR1 SGHDN and CDR2 FVKESK. The trim removed 4 bases at V and 8 bases at J, leaving 11 bases unmatched. The CDR3 region has the DNA TGTGCCAGCAGCCCCCTCCGCCTAGCGGGGGTCGATGAGCAGTTCTTC. Translating gives CASSPLRLAGVDEQFF. Drawing the rest from reference TRBV14 and TRBJ2-1, the complete variable domain is EAGVTQFPSHSVIEKGQTVTLRCDPISGHDNLYWYRRVMGKEIKFLLHFVKESKQDESGMPNNRFLAERTGGTYSTLKVQPAELEDSGVYFCASSPLRLAGVDEQFFGPGTRLTVL.